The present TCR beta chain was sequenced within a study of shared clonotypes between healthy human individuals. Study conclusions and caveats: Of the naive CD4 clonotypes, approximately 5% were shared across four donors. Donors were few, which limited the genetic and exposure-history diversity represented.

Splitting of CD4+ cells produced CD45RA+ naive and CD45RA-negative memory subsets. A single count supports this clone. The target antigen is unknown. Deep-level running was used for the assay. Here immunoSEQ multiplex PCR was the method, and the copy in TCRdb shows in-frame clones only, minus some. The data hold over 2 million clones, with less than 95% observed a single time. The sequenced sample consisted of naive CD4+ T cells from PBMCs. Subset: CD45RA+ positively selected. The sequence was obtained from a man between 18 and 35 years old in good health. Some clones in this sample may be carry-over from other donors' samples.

The CDR3 loop is CASSTGLAIYEQYF. The CDR3 DNA follows: TGTGCCAGCAGCACCGGACTAGCTATCTACGAGCAGTACTTC. This chain uses TRBV5-4 with TRBJ2-7; 8 nucleotides line up with TRBD2. This CDR3 spans 14 amino acids. The germline gives CDR1 SGHNT, CDR2 YYREEE (reference sequence). The trim removed 4 bases at V and 3 bases at J, leaving 6 bases unmatched.